Sequencing of this TCR beta chain was carried out in a study of beta chain features in type 1 diabetes. cDNA synthesis used the whole RNA isolate, giving expressed TCRB sequences. The method was immunoSEQ multiplex PCR; TCRdb's version includes in-frame clones alone and lacks a portion of them. The table has a few hundred thousand clones, over 9.5% seen once; the top ten hold under 0.02%. Trimming took 0 bases from V and 1 from J, leaving 9 bases between them. The CDR3 runs to 15 residues. CDR1 is SGDLS, CDR2 YYNGEE, per germline. Naive, central memory, regulatory and stem cell-like memory cells within the CD4+ compartment were sorted using CD45RO/CCR7/CD25/CD127/CD95/CD27. General observations from the study: Across all four CD4+ subsets, people with type 1 diabetes showed modestly shorter TCRB CDR3s.

About this clone itself: Its antigen is still unknown.

This receptor was obtained from a man between 18 and 35 years old in good health. The chain is built from TRBV9 and TRBJ2-3; D call uncertain. The sequenced sample consisted of naive CD4+ T cells from blood. This CDR3 is CASSVGLARTDTQYF. Written as DNA, the CDR3 is TGTGCCAGCAGCGTAGGGCTGGCCCGCACAGATACGCAGTATTTT. Looking up the rest from reference TRBV9 and TRBJ2-3 gives the full variable domain: DSGVTQTPKHLITATGQRVTLRCSPRSGDLSVYWYQQSLDQGLQFLIQYYNGEERAKGNILERFSAQQFPDLHSELNLSSLELGDSALYFCASSVGLARTDTQYFGPGTRLTVL.